This TCR beta chain was found in a study of cytomegalovirus exposure and HLA in healthy donors. Overall study findings and caveats: Later on, a genetic analysis was performed. It linked a missense variant in DCLRE1C with V- and J-gene trimming of TCR beta. Previously analyzed data showed that most TCR beta V segments were productive at a frequency of about 87% or about 30%.

Trimming at V came to 4 bases and at J to 0 bases, leaving 4 bases not matched to a gene. The length of the CDR3 is 16 residues. Germline CDR1 SGHRS, CDR2 YFSETQ. Researchers ran the PCR with 60 Vbeta and 13 Jbeta primers. Some clones are missing from TCRdb's copy, which holds only in-frame ones; the method was immunoSEQ multiplex PCR. The specimen's table records some 60,000 clones. About this clone: Its specificity is not known.

The chain uses TRBV5-1 and TRBJ1-4, with 9 bases lining up with TRBD1. The sequencing input was PBMCs. The sequence came from a male donor in good health and CMV-seronegative. The CDR3 DNA sequence: TGCGCCAGCAGCAGGACAGGGGCCGCAACTAATGAAAAACTGTTTTTT. The encoded protein is CASSRTGAATNEKLFF.